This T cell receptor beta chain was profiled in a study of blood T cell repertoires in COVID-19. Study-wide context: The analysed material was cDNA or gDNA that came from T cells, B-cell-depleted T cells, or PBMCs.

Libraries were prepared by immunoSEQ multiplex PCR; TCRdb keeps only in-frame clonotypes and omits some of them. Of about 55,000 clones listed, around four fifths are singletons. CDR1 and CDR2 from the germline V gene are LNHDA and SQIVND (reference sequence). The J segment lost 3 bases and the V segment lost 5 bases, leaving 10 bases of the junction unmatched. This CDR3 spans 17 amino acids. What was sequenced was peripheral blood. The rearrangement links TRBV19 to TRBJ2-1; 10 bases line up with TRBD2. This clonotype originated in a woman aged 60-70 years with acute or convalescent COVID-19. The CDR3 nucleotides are TGTGCCAGTAGTCCCAGCTGGACTAGCGGCCTCTACAATGAGCAGTTCTTC. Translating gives CASSPSWTSGLYNEQFF.